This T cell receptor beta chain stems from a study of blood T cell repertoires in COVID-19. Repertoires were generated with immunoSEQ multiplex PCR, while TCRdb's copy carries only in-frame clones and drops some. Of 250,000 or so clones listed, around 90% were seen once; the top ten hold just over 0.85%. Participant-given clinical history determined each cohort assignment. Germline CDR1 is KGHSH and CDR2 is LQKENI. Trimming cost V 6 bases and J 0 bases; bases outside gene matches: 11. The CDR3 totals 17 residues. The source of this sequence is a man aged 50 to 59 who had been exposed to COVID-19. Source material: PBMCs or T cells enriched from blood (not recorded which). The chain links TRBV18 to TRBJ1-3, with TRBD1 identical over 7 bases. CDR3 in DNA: TGTGCCAGCTCCCTGAACAGGGGTGCCCTCTCTGGAAACACCATATATTTT. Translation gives CASSLNRGALSGNTIYF.